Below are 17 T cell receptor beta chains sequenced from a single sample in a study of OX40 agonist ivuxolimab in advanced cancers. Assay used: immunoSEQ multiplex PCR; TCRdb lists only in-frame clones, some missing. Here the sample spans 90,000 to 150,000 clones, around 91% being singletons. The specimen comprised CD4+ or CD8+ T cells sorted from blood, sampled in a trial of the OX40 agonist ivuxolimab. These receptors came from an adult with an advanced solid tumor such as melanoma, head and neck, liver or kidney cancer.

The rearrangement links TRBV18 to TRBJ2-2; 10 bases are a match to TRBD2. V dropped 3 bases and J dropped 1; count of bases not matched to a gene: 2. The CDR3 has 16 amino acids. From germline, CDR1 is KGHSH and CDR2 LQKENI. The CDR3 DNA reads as TGTGCCAGCTCACCCTCTAGCGGGGGGAACACCGGGGAGCTGTTTTTT. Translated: CASSPSSGGNTGELFF.

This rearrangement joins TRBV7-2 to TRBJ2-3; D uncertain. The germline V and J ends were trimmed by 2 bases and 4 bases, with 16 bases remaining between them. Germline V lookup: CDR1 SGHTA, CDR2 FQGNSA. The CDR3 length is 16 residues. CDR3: CASSLFLIIGSDTQYF. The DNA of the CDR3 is TGTGCCAGCAGCTTATTCCTAATTATCGGTTCAGATACGCAGTATTTT.

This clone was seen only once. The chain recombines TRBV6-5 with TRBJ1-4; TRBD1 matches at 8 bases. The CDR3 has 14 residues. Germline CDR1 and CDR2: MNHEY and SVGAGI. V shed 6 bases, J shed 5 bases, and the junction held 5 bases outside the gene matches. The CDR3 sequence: CASSWTGLNEKLFF. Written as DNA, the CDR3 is TGTGCCAGCAGCTGGACAGGGTTAAATGAAAAACTGTTTTTT.

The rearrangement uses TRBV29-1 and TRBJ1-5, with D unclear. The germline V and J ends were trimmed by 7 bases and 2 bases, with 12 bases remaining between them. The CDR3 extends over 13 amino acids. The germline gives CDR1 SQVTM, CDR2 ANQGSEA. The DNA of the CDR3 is TGCAGCGCCCGGGGAGGCGGCAATCAGCCCCAGCATTTT. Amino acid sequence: CSARGGGNQPQHF.

CDR3 nucleotides: TGTGCCAGCAGTTTATGGGAGAGGGTTGAAAAACTGTTTTTT. Its protein product is CASSLWERVEKLFF. The chain recombines TRBV28 with TRBJ1-4; D not certain. Germline V lookup: CDR1 MDHEN, CDR2 SYDVKM. CDR3 size: 14 residues. V lost 0 bases and J 7 bases, leaving 9 bases between the germline ends.

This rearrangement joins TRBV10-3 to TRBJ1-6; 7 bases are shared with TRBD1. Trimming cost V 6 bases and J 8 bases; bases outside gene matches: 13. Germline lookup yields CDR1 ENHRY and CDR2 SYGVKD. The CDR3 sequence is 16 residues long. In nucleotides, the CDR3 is TGTGCCATCAGACCCGACAGGGAAGGACTTGATTCACCCCTCCACTTT. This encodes CAIRPDREGLDSPLHF.

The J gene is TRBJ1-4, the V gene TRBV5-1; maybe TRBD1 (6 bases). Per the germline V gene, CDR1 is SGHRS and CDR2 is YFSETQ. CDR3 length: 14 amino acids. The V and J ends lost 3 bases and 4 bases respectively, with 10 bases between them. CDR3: CASSYGQFNEKLFF. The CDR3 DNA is TGCGCCAGCAGCTATGGACAGTTTAATGAAAAACTGTTTTTT.

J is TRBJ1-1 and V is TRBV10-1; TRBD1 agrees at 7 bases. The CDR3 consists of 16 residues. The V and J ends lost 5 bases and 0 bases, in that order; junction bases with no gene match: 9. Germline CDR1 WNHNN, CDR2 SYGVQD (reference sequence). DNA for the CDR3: TGCGCCAGCAGTCCCGGACACAGGGGTATGAACACTGAAGCTTTCTTT. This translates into CASSPGHRGMNTEAFF.

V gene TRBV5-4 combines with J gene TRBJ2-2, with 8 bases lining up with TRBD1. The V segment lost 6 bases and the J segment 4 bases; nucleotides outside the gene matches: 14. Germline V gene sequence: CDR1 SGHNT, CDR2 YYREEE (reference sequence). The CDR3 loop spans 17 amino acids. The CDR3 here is CASTISGGQGSTGELFF. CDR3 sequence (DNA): TGTGCCAGCACCATATCAGGTGGACAGGGTAGCACCGGGGAGCTGTTTTTT.

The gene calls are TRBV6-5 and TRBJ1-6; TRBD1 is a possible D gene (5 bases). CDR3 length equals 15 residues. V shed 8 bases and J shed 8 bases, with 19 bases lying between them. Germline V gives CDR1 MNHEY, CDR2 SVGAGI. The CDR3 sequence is CASRSHGLGDSPLHF. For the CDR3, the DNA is TGTGCCAGCCGTTCACATGGGCTGGGGGATTCACCCCTCCACTTT.

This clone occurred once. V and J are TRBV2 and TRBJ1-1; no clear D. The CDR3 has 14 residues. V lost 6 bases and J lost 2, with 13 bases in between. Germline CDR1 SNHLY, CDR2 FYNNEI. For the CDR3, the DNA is TGTGCCAGCAGCCTAATAAACTCTAACACTGAAGCTTTCTTT. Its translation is CASSLINSNTEAFF. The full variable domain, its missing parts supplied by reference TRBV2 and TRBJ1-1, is EPEVTQTPSHQVTQMGQEVILRCVPISNHLYFYWYRQILGQKVEFLVSFYNNEISEKSEIFDDQFSVERPDGSNFTLKIRSTKLEDSAMYFCASSLINSNTEAFFGQGTRLTVV.

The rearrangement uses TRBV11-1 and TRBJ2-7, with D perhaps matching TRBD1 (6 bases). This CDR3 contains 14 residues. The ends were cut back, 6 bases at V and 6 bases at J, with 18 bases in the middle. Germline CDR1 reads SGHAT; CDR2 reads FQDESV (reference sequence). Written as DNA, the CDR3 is TGTGCCAGCAGTTTTACAGAGGGGGTTGGCGAGCAGTACTTC. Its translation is CASSFTEGVGEQYF.

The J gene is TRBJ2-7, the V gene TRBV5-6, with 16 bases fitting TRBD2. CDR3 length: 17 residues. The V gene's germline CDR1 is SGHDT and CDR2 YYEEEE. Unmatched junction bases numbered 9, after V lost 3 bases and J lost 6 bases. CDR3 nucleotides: TGTGCCAGCAGCTCCTGGGGACTAGCGGGGGGGACTTCCGAGCAGTACTTC. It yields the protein CASSSWGLAGGTSEQYF.

The CDR3 spells CASSLAGRGGELFF. In DNA, the CDR3 is TGTGCCAGCAGTTTGGCGGGGCGGGGCGGGGAGCTGTTTTTT. The rearrangement links TRBV28 to TRBJ2-2; D is possibly TRBD2 (6 bases). This CDR3 is 14 amino acids long. V lost 3 bases, J lost 7 bases, and 12 bases lay in between. Germline V gene data show CDR1 as MDHEN and CDR2 as SYDVKM.

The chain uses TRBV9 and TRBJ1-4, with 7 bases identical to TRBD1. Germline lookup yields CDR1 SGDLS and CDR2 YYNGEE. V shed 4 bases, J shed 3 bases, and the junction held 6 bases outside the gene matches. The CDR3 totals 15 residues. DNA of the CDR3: TGTGCCAGCAGCCTACGGGACAGCTCTAATGAAAAACTGTTTTTT. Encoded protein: CASSLRDSSNEKLFF.

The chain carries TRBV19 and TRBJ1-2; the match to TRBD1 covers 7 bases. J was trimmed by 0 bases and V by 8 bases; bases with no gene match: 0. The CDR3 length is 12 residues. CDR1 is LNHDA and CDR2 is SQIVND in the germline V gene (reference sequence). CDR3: CASGTANYGYTF. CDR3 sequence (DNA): TGTGCCAGTGGGACAGCTAACTATGGCTACACCTTC.

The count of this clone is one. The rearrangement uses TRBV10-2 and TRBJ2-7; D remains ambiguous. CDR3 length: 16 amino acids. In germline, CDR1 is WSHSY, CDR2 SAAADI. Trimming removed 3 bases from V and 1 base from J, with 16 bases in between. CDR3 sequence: CASSEGSVGTSYEQYF. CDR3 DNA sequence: TGCGCCAGCAGTGAAGGGTCGGTAGGTACTTCCTACGAGCAGTACTTC.